This section outlines one T cell receptor (beta chain) sequence together with its context. What it binds is unknown. Germline V gene sequence: CDR1 MGHRA, CDR2 YSYEKL. The CDR3 loop spans 16 amino acids. V shed 2 bases, J shed 3 bases, and the junction held 7 bases outside the gene matches. This entry belongs to a study of cytomegalovirus exposure and HLA in healthy donors. Findings and limits, study-wide: According to a later analysis, most TCR beta chains associated with CMV appeared HLA-restricted. With later analysis, a missense DCLRE1C variant became linked to TCR beta V- and J-gene trimming. Sequencing artifact likely explains a cluster of highly shared sequence variants. Data from an earlier analysis indicated that most TCR beta V segments were productive either about 87% or about 30% of the time.

Primers included in the PCR were 60 Vbeta and 13 Jbeta primers. Produced via immunoSEQ multiplex PCR; TCRdb's table is partial and in-frame only. The table includes some 95,000 clones, around four fifths detected once. The TCR comes from a middle-aged woman in good health and CMV-seronegative. Sequenced sample: PBMCs. The rearrangement links TRBV4-1 to TRBJ2-7, with TRBD1 matching 10 bases. Here the CDR3 reads CASSQHPGTGDYEQYF. The DNA of the CDR3 is TGCGCCAGCAGCCAACACCCCGGGACAGGGGACTACGAGCAGTACTTC.